This TCR beta chain was captured in a study of memory CD8 T cells in hepatitis C reinfection. Time point meaning: peak reinfection, 3 to 8 weeks after reinfection detection. The sorted cells went straight to TCR sequencing with no prior in vitro expansion. Generated by immunoSEQ multiplex PCR, the TCRdb table keeps only in-frame clones and is missing some. The sample has 400 to 450 clones, approximately 73% seen once; the top ten hold 15% to 19%. The length of the CDR3 is 14 residues. The germline V gene has CDR1 MDHEN and CDR2 SYDVKM. V was clipped by 5 bases and J by 4 bases; unmatched bases: 7. Sequencing was performed on HCV tetramer-positive CD8+ T cells sorted from blood. This rearrangement joins TRBV28 to TRBJ2-7, with 8 nucleotides matching TRBD1. The receptor was isolated from a man aged 18 to 35 with hepatitis C virus infection. The CDR3 DNA follows: TGTGCCAGCAGTACTGGGACAGGAAAGTACGAGCAGTACGTC. It specifies CASSTGTGKYEQYV.